This TCR beta chain was retrieved from a study of blood T cells in healthy people across ages. Study-wide points: Nothing was known about donor CMV status, and this possibly confounded expanded clonotype changes.

Trimming stripped 3 bases from V and 5 bases from J, with 10 bases between. Per the germline V gene, CDR1 is SGHVS and CDR2 is FQNEAQ. The CDR3 length is 13 residues. In its sample, this clonotype was seen many times. What it binds is unknown. Primed by a sample-barcoded 5' primer and a J-beta primer mix, a second PCR proceeded for roughly 7 to 11 cycles. Tags on each cDNA molecule came from a template-switch adaptor with 12 random nucleotides. One entry per CDR3 protein results from TCRdb running MiXCR on the 5' RACE reads. The sample includes around 1.5 million distinct CDR3 sequences, 42% of them seen just once.

This sequence originates from a woman under 30 in good health. The rearrangement links TRBV7-8 to TRBJ2-5; D possibly corresponds to TRBD1 (6 bases). Sequenced input: blood. The CDR3 protein is CASSFMQGETQYF. CDR3 DNA sequence: TGTGCCAGCAGCTTTATGCAGGGGGAGACCCAGTACTTC.